The source of this T cell receptor (beta chain) is a study of Ad26.COV2.S vaccination and SARS-CoV-2 variants. Across the study: In the study, Ad26.COV2.S was injected intramuscularly once, or twice 56 days apart. Notes on the study in general: Non-spike TCR breadth showed similarity between vaccine and placebo recipients. TCR breadth and depth analyses may have underestimated total T cell responses. Considerable breadth of spike-specific CD8+ and CD4+ T cell responses has reportedly been documented following vaccination.

Here immunoSEQ multiplex PCR was the method, and the copy in TCRdb shows in-frame clones only, minus some. This table holds under 550,000 clones, about 93% found once. Treatment defined: around 19 received Ad26.COV2.S at low or high dose, single or two shots; about 5 received placebo; per-sample allocation not given. Material that was analyzed had been drawn on day 63 after the first vaccine or placebo injection. Of note for this clone: Its cognate antigen is unknown.

Per the germline V gene, CDR1 is SGHRS and CDR2 is YFSETQ. The CDR3 extends over 15 amino acids. Trimming took 4 bases from V and 3 from J, leaving 14 bases between them. Here the sequenced sample was peripheral blood, taken in a trial of Ad26.COV2.S vaccine versus placebo. The chain joins TRBV5-1 to TRBJ2-1, with D perhaps matching TRBD1 (5 bases). The sequence was collected from a person between 18 and 65 years old who received the Ad26.COV2.S COVID-19 vaccine or a placebo. The CDR3 here is CASSPIKDNYNEQFF. The DNA for the CDR3 is TGCGCCAGCAGCCCTATCAAGGACAACTACAATGAGCAGTTCTTC.